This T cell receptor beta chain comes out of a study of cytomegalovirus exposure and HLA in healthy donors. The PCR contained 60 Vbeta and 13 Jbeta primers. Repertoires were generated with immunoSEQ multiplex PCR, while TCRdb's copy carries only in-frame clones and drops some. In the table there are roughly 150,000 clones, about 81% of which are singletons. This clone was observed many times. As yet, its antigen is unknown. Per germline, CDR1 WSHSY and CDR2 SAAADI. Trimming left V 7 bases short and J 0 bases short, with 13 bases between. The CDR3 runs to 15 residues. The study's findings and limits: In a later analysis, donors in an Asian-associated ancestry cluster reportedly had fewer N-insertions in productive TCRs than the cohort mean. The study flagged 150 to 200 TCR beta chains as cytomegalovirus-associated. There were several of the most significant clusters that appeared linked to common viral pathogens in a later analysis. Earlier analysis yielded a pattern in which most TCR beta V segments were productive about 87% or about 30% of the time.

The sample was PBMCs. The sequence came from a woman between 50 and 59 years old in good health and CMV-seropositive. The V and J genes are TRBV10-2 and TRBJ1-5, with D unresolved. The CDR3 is CASTVGGNSNQPQHF. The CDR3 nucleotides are TGCGCCAGCACGGTCGGAGGTAATAGCAATCAGCCCCAGCATTTT.